What follows describes a single T cell receptor (beta chain). The trim removed 6 bases at V and 6 bases at J, leaving 12 bases unmatched. The germline V gene has CDR1 KGHSH and CDR2 LQKENI. There are 15 residues in the CDR3. The data belong to a study of blood T cell repertoires in COVID-19. Across the study: The analysed material was cDNA or gDNA that came from T cells, B-cell-depleted T cells, or PBMCs.

Assay: immunoSEQ multiplex PCR; the TCRdb copy retains only in-frame clones and omits some. The sample carries around 200,000 clones, about 85% recorded once. The rearrangement joins TRBV18 to TRBJ2-7; 9 nucleotides match TRBD1. The receptor was derived from a man in his forties who had recovered from COVID-19. Specimen: PBMCs or T cells enriched from blood (not recorded which). CDR3 amino acids: CASSDLQGARGEQYF. For the CDR3, the DNA is TGTGCCAGCTCCGACTTACAGGGGGCTAGGGGCGAGCAGTACTTC.